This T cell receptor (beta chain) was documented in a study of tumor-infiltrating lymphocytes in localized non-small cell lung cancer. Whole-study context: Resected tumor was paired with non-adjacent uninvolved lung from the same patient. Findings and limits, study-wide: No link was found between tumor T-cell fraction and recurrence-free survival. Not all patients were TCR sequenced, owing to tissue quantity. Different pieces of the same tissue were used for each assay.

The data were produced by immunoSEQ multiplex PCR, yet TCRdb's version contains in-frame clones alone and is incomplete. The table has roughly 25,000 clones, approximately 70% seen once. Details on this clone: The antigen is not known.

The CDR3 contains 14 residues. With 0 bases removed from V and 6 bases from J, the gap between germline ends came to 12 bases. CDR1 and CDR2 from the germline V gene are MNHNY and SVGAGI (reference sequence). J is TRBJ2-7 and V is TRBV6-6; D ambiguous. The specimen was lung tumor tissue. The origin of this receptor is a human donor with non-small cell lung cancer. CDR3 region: CASSYSEGRGEQYF. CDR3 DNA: TGTGCCAGCAGTTACTCGGAAGGAAGAGGCGAGCAGTACTTC.